This T cell receptor (beta chain) was recorded in a study of cytomegalovirus exposure and HLA in healthy donors. A remark on this clone: No antigen is known for it.

The V gene's germline CDR1 is KGHSH and CDR2 LQKENI. Between the trimmed V and J ends, which lost 8 bases and 5 bases, there was a span of 18 bases. The CDR3 loop spans 14 amino acids. Amplification used 60 Vbeta primers and 13 Jbeta primers. Method: immunoSEQ multiplex PCR; TCRdb's copy keeps in-frame clones and lacks some. The sample contains around 280,000 clones, 70% to 90% of which appear only once. Study results and caveats: Later, an analysis found that common viral pathogens appeared to be linked with several of the most significant clusters. The classifier was said to identify cytomegalovirus status with high specificity and sensitivity. Presence/absence analyses rested on an assumption that sequencing depth was roughly uniform across donors. V- and J-gene trimming in TCR beta was tied to a missense DCLRE1C variant by an analysis performed later.

Sequencing was performed on PBMCs. The rearrangement uses TRBV18 and TRBJ2-5; tentatively, D is TRBD1 (6 bases). This TCR derives from a woman under 30 in good health and CMV-seronegative. The CDR3: CASGKGQSGETQYF. The DNA of the CDR3 is TGTGCCAGCGGAAAAGGACAGTCGGGGGAGACCCAGTACTTC.